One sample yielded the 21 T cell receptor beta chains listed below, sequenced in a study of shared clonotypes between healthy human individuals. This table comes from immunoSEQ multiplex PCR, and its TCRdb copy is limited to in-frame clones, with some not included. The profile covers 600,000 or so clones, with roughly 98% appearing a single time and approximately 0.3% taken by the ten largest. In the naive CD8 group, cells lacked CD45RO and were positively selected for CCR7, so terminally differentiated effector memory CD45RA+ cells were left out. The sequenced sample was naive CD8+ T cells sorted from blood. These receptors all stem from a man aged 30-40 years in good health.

As DNA, the CDR3 is TGTGCCAGCAGCCCCAGTGGCAATGAGCAGTTCTTC. It codes for CASSPSGNEQFF. The chain carries TRBV7-9 and TRBJ2-1; D unclear. This CDR3 region has 12 residues. Germline V CDR1 and CDR2: SEHNR, FQNEAQ (reference sequence). The V end was cut by 5 bases, the J end by 6 bases, with 8 bases between.

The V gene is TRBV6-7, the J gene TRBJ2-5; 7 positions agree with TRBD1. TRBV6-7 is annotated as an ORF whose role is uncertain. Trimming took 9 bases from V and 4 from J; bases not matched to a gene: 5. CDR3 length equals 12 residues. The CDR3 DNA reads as TGTGCCAGTGACAGGGTTTTAGAGACCCAGTACTTC. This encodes CASDRVLETQYF.

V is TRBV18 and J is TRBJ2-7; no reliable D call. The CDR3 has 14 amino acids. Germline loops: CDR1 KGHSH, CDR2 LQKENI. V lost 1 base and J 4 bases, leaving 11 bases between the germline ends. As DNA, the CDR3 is TGTGCCAGCTCACCACTAAGGACGGAATACGAGCAGTACTTC. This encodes CASSPLRTEYEQYF.

The CDR3 bases are TGCGCCAGCGGCGGGACCTCCTACGAGCAGTACTTC. Protein: CASGGTSYEQYF. The chain joins TRBV10-2 to TRBJ2-7; D is possibly TRBD2 (6 bases). V lost 8 bases to trimming and J lost 0 bases, with 8 bases between them. Looked up from germline, CDR1 is WSHSY and CDR2 is SAAADI. This CDR3 contains 12 residues.

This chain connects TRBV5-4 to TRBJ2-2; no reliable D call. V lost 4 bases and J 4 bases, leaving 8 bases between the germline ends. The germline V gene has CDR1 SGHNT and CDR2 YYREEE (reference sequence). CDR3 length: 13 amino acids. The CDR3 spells CASSPSGTGELFF. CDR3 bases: TGTGCCAGCAGCCCGAGTGGCACCGGGGAGCTGTTTTTT. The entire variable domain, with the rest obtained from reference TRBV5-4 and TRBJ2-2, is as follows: ETGVTQSPTHLIKTRGQQVTLRCSSQSGHNTVSWYQQALGQGPQFIFQYYREEENGRGNFPPRFSGLQFPNYSSELNVNALELDDSALYLCASSPSGTGELFFGEGSRLTVL.

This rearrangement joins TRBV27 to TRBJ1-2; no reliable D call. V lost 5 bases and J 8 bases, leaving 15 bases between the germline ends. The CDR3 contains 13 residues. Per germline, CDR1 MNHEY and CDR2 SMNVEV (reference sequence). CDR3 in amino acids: CASSRAPSGGYTF. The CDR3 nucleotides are TGTGCCAGCAGTCGGGCGCCTTCCGGGGGCTACACCTTC.

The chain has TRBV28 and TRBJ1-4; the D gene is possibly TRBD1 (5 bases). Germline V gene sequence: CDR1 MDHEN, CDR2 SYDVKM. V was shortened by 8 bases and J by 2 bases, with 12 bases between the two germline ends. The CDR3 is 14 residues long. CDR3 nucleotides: TGTGCCAGCGAGTTGGGGGGGACTAATGAAAAACTGTTTTTT. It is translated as CASELGGTNEKLFF.

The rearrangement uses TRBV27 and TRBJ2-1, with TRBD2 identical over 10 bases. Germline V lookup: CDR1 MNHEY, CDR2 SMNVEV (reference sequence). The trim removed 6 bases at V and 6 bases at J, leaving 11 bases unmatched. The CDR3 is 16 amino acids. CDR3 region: CASSRLGGLAVNEQFF. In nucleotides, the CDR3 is TGTGCCAGCAGCCGCCTCGGAGGACTAGCGGTCAATGAGCAGTTCTTC.

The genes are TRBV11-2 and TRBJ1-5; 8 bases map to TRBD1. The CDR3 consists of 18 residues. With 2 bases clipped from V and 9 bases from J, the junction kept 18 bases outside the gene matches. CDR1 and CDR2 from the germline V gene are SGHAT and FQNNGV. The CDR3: CASSLLSPRTGKTWPQHF. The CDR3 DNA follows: TGTGCCAGCAGCTTATTGTCCCCCCGGACAGGGAAGACTTGGCCCCAGCATTTT.

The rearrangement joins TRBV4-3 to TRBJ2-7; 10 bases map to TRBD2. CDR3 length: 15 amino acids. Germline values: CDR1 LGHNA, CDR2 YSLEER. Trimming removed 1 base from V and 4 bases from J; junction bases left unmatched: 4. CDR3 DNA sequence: TGCGCCAGCAGCCAAGGTTCTAGCGGGAGTTACGAGCAGTACTTC. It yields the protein CASSQGSSGSYEQYF.

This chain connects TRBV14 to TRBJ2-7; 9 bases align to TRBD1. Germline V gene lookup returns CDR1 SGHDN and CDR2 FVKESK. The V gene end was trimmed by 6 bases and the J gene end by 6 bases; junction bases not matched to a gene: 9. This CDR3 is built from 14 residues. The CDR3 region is CASSLGQGFSEQYF. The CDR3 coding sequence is TGTGCCAGCAGTTTAGGACAGGGGTTCTCCGAGCAGTACTTC.

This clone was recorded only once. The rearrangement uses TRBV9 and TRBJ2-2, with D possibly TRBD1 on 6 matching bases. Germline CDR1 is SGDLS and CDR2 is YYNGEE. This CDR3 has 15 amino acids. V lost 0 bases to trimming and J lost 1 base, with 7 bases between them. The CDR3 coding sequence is TGTGCCAGCAGCGTAGACAGGGAGAACACCGGGGAGCTGTTTTTT. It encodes CASSVDRENTGELFF.

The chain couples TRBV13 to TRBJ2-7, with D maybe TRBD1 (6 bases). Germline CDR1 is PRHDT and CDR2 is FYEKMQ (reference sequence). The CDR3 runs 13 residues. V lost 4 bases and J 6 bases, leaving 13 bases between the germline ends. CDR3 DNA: TGTGCCAGCAGCTACGAAACCAGGGGCGAGCAGTACTTC. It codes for CASSYETRGEQYF.

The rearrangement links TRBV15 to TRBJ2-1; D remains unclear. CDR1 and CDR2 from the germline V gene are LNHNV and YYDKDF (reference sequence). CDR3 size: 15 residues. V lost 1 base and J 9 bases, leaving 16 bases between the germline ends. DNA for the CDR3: TGTGCCACCAGCAGAGGGACCGGCGCAAACGTTGAGCAGTTCTTC. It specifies CATSRGTGANVEQFF.

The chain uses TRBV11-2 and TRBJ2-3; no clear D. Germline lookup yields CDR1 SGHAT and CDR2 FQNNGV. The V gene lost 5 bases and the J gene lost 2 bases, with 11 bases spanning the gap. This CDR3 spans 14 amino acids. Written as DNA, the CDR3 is TGTGCCAGCAGCACAGACCGGCACACAGATACGCAGTATTTT. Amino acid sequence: CASSTDRHTDTQYF.

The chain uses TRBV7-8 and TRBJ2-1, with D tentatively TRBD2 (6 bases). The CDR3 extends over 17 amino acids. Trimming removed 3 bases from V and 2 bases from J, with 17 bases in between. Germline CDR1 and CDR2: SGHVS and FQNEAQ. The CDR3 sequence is CASSFFLASATYNEQFF. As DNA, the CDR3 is TGTGCCAGCAGCTTCTTTCTGGCTAGCGCTACCTACAATGAGCAGTTCTTC.

The CDR3 here is CASSQDELENTGELFF. CDR3 DNA sequence: TGCGCCAGCAGCCAAGATGAACTGGAGAACACCGGGGAGCTGTTTTTT. The rearrangement links TRBV4-3 to TRBJ2-2; D is undetermined. This CDR3 has 16 amino acids. V lost 0 bases, J lost 1 base, and 9 bases lay in between. CDR1 is LGHNA, CDR2 YSLEER, per germline.

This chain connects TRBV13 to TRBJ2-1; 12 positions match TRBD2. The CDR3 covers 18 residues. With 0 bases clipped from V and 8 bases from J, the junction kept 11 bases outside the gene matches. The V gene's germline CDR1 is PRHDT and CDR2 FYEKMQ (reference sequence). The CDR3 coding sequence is TGTGCCAGCAGCTTAGGTGCGACTAGCGGGAGTTCGGTACATGAGCAGTTCTTC. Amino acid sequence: CASSLGATSGSSVHEQFF.

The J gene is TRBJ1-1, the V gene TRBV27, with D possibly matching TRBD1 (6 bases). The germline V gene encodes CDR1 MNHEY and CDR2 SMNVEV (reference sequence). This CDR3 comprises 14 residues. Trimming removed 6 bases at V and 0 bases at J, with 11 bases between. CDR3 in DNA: TGTGCCAGCAGAGGGGGGCTAATGAACACTGAAGCTTTCTTT. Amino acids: CASRGGLMNTEAFF.

Written as DNA, the CDR3 is TGCAGCGTTGAAGAGAGGGTGAACACTGAAGCTTTCTTT. Translated: CSVEERVNTEAFF. The chain recombines TRBV29-1 with TRBJ1-1, with D unresolved. Germline CDR1 is SQVTM and CDR2 is ANQGSEA. The ends were cut back, 0 bases at V and 0 bases at J, with 5 bases in the middle. The CDR3 is 13 amino acids.

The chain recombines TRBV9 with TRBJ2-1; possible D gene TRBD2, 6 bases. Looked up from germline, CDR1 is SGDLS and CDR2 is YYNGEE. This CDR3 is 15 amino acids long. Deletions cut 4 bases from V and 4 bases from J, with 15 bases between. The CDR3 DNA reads TGTGCCAGCAGCCCCCCGGGACTCCTATACAATGAGCAGTTCTTC. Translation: CASSPPGLLYNEQFF.